A selection of T cell receptor beta chains follows, all from one sample in a study of T cells in Graves' hyperthyroidism and ophthalmopathy. Each CDR3 protein gets one entry after TCRdb re-called the multiplex PCR reads with MiXCR. This table has some 550,000 distinct CDR3 sequences, roughly 20% appearing once. Input material: blood. These receptors were collected from a man aged 18 to 29 with Graves' hyperthyroidism. CDR3s include the opening cysteine and the closing phenylalanine or tryptophan. Fields, in order: clone size, D gene, V gene, CDR3 length, J gene, CDR3 DNA, CDR3 protein. D genes are given only for firm matches. The size entry is marked missing in some rows and otherwise reads once, few, many or a size class.

>many|-|TRBV20-1|12|TRBJ2-7
TGCAGTGCTAGAGATCTTGCCTACGAGCAGTACTTC
CSARDLAYEQYF
>many|TRBD1|TRBV9|17|TRBJ2-2
TGTGCCAGCAGCGGGAATAGTAACAGGGGAAGGACCGGGGAGCTGTTTTTT
CASSGNSNRGRTGELFF
>-|-|TRBV19|17|TRBJ1-1
TGTGCCAGTAGTATGAGGCAAGGAAGGTATTTGAACACTGAAGCTTTCTTT
CASSMRQGRYLNTEAFF
>many|-|TRBV7-6|16|TRBJ2-5
TGTGCCAGCAGCTTAGTAGTGGACTTACCTGGAGAGACCCAGTACTTC
CASSLVVDLPGETQYF
>-|-|TRBV19|11|TRBJ1-5
TGTGCCAGTAGCAACCATCAGCCCCAGCATTTT
CASSNHQPQHF
>many|-|TRBV2|13|TRBJ1-5
TGTGCCAGCCTGGGGGTAGGAAATCAGCCCCAGCATTTT
CASLGVGNQPQHF
>many|-|TRBV12-3/TRBV12-4|16|TRBJ2-2
TGTGCCAGCAGTTTGGAACCCGGGTGGGACACCGGGGAGCTGTTTTTT
CASSLEPGWDTGELFF
>-|-|TRBV28|15|TRBJ1-1
TGTGCCAGCAGCCCCTCCCACAGGGCAAACACTGAAGCTTTCTTT
CASSPSHRANTEAFF
>-|-|TRBV7-3|16|TRBJ2-5
TGTGCCAGCAGCTTAGGTCTCCGACCCCTCCAAGAGACCCAGTACTTC
CASSLGLRPLQETQYF
>many|TRBD1|TRBV6-1|14|TRBJ1-6
TGTGCCAGCAAACTGGGGACAGGGGGCGATCCCCTCCACTTT
CASKLGTGGDPLHF
>many|TRBD1|TRBV7-8|15|TRBJ1-5
TGTGCCAGCAACTCAGGGGGACGGAACAATCAGCCCCAGCATTTT
CASNSGGRNNQPQHF
>-|-|TRBV5-1|16|TRBJ1-2
TGCGCCAGCAGCTTAGCCCCGACAGAGCCCCTCTATGGCTACACCTTC
CASSLAPTEPLYGYTF
>-|-|TRBV3-1|13|TRBJ1-2
TGTGCCAGCAGCCCAGCAGGGGATAATGGCTACACCTTC
CASSPAGDNGYTF
>many|TRBD1|TRBV2|12|TRBJ1-2
TGTGCCAGCAAGGGCAGGGGGCTTGGCTACACCTTC
CASKGRGLGYTF
>-|TRBD2|TRBV5-4|15|TRBJ2-3
TGTGCCAGCAGCTTGGTCGGGGGGGCCCCAGATACGCAGTATTTT
CASSLVGGAPDTQYF
>many|-|TRBV27|13|TRBJ1-2
TGTGCCAGCAGTACTAGGTGGGGGTCTGGCTACACCTTC
CASSTRWGSGYTF
>-|TRBD1|TRBV20-1|13|TRBJ2-2
TGCAGTGGTGACAGGGTGAACACCGGGGAGCTGTTTTTT
CSGDRVNTGELFF
>many|-|TRBV6-5|15|TRBJ1-5
TGTGCCAGCAGTTACCCGGGTAATAGCAATCAGCCCCAGCATTTT
CASSYPGNSNQPQHF
>many|-|TRBV11-1|16|TRBJ2-2
TGTGCCAGCAGCCTCTACGGTCACGAAAACACCGGGGAGCTGTTTTTT
CASSLYGHENTGELFF
>many|-|TRBV7-9|12|TRBJ2-5
TGTGCCAGCAGCCAAGTCCGAGAGACCCAGTACTTC
CASSQVRETQYF
>many|-|TRBV12-3/TRBV12-4|13|TRBJ1-1
TGTGCCAGCAGAAAAAGGGTGAACACTGAAGCTTTCTTT
CASRKRVNTEAFF
>many|-|TRBV28|17|TRBJ2-3
TGTGCCAGTTCCTCTCCATATGCGGGCGCTGACACAGATACGCAGTATTTT
CASSSPYAGADTDTQYF
>many|-|TRBV9|13|TRBJ1-1
TGTGCCAGCAGCGCTGACGCTAACACTGAAGCTTTCTTT
CASSADANTEAFF
>-|-|TRBV19|15|TRBJ1-5
TGTGCCAGTAGTATAAAAGGCAGGAGGAATCAGCCCCAGCATTTT
CASSIKGRRNQPQHF
>-|-|TRBV11-2|15|TRBJ1-1
TGTGCCAGCAGTTTAATCCGGGGGCTCATCACTGAAGCTTTCTTT
CASSLIRGLITEAFF
>many|-|TRBV27|16|TRBJ2-5
TGTGCCAGCAGTCTGCATAGTAGCTATTTACCAGAGACCCAGTACTTC
CASSLHSSYLPETQYF
>-|-|TRBV2|13|TRBJ1-6
TGTGCCTCAAGGTGGGGAGTCCCTTCACCCCTCCACTTT
CASRWGVPSPLHF
>many|TRBD1|TRBV10-1|16|TRBJ1-5
TGCGCCAGCCGAGGCAGGGGGCGGGTGGGCAATCAGCCCCAGCATTTT
CASRGRGRVGNQPQHF
>many|TRBD2|TRBV6-2/TRBV6-3|14|TRBJ2-7
TGTGCCAGCAGTTACCCCGGGGGGGCCTACGAGCAGTACTTC
CASSYPGGAYEQYF
>many|TRBD1|TRBV12-3/TRBV12-4|16|TRBJ1-3
TGTGCCAGCAGGTCAGGACAGGGGTACTCTGGAAACACCATATATTTT
CASRSGQGYSGNTIYF
>many|-|TRBV5-6|13|TRBJ1-2
TGTGCCAGCAGCATTACAGAGAACTATGGCTACACCTTC
CASSITENYGYTF
>few|-|TRBV18|13|TRBJ1-1
TGTGCCAGCTCACCTAGCCAGAATTTTGAAGCTTTCTTT
CASSPSQNFEAFF
>many|-|TRBV9|14|TRBJ1-5
TGTGCCAGCAGCGTAGGCGCAGAGAATCAGCCCCAGCATTTT
CASSVGAENQPQHF
>many|-|TRBV11-2|14|TRBJ1-1
TGTGCCAGCAGCCTGGACCCCTTTAACACTGAAGCTTTCTTT
CASSLDPFNTEAFF
>few|-|TRBV28|11|TRBJ2-7
TGTGCCATCAGTTGGTCAGGGGGGAAGTACTTC
CAISWSGGKYF
>many|-|TRBV5-1|14|TRBJ2-7
TGTGCCAGCAGTTCCTCGACAGGCTCCTACGAGCAGTACTTC
CASSSSTGSYEQYF
>few|-|TRBV6-5|14|TRBJ2-2
TGTGCCAGCAGTTACTCGTTCACAACCGGGGAGCTGTTTTTT
CASSYSFTTGELFF
>-|TRBD1|TRBV11-2|14|TRBJ1-1
TGTGCCAGCAGTTTTGGTTCCAGGGGGACTGAAGCTTTCTTT
CASSFGSRGTEAFF
>many|-|TRBV9|13|TRBJ2-7
TGTGCCAGCAGCCCCGGGGTGGGGTACGAGCAGTACTTC
CASSPGVGYEQYF
>-|TRBD2|TRBV7-9|14|TRBJ2-2
TGTGCCAGCAGCCCCCCCCGGGGGGGCGGGGAGCTGTTTTTT
CASSPPRGGGELFF
>many|-|TRBV12-3/TRBV12-4|14|TRBJ2-7
TGTGCCAGCAGTTTAAGGGCGGGCTCCTACGAGCAGTACTTC
CASSLRAGSYEQYF
>-|-|TRBV20-1|13|TRBJ1-2
TGCAGTGCTAGAGATATAAATTTAAGTGGCTACACCTTC
CSARDINLSGYTF
>many|-|TRBV28|13|TRBJ2-2
TGTGCCAGCAACGGACAGTTCACCGGGGAGCTGTTTTTT
CASNGQFTGELFF
>-|TRBD1|TRBV5-1|14|TRBJ2-1
TGCGCCAGCAGCTTGGGAACAGGGGGGAATGAGCAGTTCTTC
CASSLGTGGNEQFF
>-|-|TRBV27|13|TRBJ2-7
TGTGCCAGCAGTTTTGCGGACTCCTACGAGCAGTACTTC
CASSFADSYEQYF
>few|-|TRBV7-9|12|TRBJ1-1
TGTGCCAGCAGCTCGGCGACATTTCTCCCTTTCTTT
CASSSATFLPFF
>-|TRBD1|TRBV12-3/TRBV12-4|14|TRBJ1-1
TGTGCCAGCAGTAAACAGGGGTCCAACACTGAAGCTTTCTTT
CASSKQGSNTEAFF